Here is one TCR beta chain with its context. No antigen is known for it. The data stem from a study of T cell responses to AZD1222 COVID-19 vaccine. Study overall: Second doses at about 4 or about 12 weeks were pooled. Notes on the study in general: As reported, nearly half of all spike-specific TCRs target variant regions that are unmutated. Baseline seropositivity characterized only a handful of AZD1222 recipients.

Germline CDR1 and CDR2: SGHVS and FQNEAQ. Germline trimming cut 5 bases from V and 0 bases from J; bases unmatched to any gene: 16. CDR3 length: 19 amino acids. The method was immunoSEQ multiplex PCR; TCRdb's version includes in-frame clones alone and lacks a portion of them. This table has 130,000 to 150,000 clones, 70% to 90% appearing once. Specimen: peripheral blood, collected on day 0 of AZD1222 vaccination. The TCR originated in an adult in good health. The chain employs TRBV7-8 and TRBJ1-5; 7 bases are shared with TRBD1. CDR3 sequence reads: CASSPRQGLFLNSNQPQHF. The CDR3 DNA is TGTGCCAGCAGCCCCAGACAGGGATTATTTCTTAATAGCAATCAGCCCCAGCATTTT. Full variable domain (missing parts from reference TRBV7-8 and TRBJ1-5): GAGVSQSPRYKVAKRGQDVALRCDPISGHVSLFWYQQALGQGPEFLTYFQNEAQLDKSGLPSDRFFAERPEGSVSTLKIQRTQQEDSAVYLCASSPRQGLFLNSNQPQHFGDGTRLSIL.